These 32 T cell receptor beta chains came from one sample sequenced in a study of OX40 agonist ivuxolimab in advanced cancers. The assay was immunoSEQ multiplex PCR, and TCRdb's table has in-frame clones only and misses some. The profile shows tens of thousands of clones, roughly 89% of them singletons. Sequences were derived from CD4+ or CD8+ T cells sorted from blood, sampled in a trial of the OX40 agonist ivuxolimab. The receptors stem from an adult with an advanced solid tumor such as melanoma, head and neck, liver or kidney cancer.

CDR3 bases: TGTGCCAGCTCACCACGGCAGAAGTACGAGCAGTACTTC. Protein: CASSPRQKYEQYF. The chain carries TRBV18 and TRBJ2-7; D uncertain. The CDR3 extends over 13 amino acids. Germline CDR1 and CDR2: KGHSH and LQKENI. Trimming shortened V by 1 base and J by 4 bases, and 8 bases separated the two germline ends.

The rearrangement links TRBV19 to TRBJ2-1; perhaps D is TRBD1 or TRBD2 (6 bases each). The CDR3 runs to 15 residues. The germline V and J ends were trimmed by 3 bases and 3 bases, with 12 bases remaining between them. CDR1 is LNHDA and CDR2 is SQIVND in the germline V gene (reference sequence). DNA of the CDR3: TGTGCCAGTAGTATCGGGGGCACGGACTACAATGAGCAGTTCTTC. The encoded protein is CASSIGGTDYNEQFF. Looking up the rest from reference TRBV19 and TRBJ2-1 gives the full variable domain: DGGITQSPKYLFRKEGQNVTLSCEQNLNHDAMYWYRQDPGQGLRLIYYSQIVNDFQKGDIAEGYSVSREKKESFPLTVTSAQKNPTAFYLCASSIGGTDYNEQFFGPGTRLTVL.

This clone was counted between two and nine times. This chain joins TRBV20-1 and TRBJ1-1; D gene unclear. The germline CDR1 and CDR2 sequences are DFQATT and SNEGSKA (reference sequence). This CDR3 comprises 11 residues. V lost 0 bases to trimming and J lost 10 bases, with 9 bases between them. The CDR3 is CSARDVARAFF. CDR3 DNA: TGCAGTGCTAGAGATGTTGCGCGAGCTTTCTTT.

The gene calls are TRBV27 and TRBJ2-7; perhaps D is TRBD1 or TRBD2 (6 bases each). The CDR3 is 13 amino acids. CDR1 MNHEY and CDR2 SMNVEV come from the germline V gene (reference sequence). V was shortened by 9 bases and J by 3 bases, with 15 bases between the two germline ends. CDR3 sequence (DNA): TGTGCCAGTCGGGGGCAGGGTTTCTACGAGCAGTACTTC. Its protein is CASRGQGFYEQYF.

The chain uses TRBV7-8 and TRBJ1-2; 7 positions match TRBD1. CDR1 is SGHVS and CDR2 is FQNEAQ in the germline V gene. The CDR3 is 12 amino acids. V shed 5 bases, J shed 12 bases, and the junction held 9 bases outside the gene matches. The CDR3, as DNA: TGTGCCAGCAGCCCGGGACAGACTTTTGACACCTTC. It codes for CASSPGQTFDTF.

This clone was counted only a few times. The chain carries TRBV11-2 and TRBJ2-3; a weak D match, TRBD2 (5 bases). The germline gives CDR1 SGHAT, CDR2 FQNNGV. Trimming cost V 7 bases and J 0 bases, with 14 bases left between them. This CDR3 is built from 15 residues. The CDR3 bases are TGTGCCAGCACCATTAGCGTATTGAGCACAGATACGCAGTATTTT. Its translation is CASTISVLSTDTQYF.

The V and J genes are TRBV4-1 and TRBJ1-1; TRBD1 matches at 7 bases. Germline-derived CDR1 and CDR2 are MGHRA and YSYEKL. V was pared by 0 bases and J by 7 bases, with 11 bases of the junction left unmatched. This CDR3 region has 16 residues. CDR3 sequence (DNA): TGCGCCAGCAGCCAAGATCCAGCTTTTAGGACAGGTGAAGCTTTCTTT. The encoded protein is CASSQDPAFRTGEAFF.

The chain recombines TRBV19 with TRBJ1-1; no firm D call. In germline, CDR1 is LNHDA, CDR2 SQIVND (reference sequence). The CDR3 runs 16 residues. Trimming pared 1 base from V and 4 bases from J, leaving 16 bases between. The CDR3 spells CASSIAPYRVGTEAFF. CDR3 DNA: TGTGCCAGTAGTATAGCCCCCTACCGGGTAGGCACTGAAGCTTTCTTT.

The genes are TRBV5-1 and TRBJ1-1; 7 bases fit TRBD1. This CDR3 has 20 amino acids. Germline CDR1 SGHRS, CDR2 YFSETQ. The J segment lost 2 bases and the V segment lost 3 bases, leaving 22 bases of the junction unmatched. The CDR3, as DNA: TGCGCCAGCAGCTCTTTCAAGACAGGGAGGGGTTTCAGAGCTAACACTGAAGCTTTCTTT. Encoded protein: CASSSFKTGRGFRANTEAFF. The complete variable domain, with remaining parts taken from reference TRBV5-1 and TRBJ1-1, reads KAGVTQTPRYLIKTRGQQVTLSCSPISGHRSVSWYQQTPGQGLQFLFEYFSETQRNKGNFPGRFSGRQFSNSRSEMNVSTLELGDSALYLCASSSFKTGRGFRANTEAFFGQGTRLTVV.

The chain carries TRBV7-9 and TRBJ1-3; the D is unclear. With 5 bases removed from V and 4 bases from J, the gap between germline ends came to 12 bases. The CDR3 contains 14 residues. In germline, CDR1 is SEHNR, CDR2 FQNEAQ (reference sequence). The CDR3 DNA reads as TGTGCCAGCAGCCCCGGTTGGGCCGGAAACACCATATATTTT. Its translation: CASSPGWAGNTIYF.

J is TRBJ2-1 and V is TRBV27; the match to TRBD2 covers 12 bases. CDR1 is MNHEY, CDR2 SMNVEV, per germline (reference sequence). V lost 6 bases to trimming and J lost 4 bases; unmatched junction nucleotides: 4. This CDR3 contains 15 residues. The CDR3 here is CASRRLAGEYNEQFF. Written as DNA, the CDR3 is TGTGCCAGCAGGAGACTAGCGGGAGAGTACAATGAGCAGTTCTTC.

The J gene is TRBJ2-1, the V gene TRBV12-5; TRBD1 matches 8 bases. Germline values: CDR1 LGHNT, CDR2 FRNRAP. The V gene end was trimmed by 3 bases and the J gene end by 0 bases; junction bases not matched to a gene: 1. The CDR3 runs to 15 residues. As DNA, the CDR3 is TGTGCTAGTGGTTTTGACAGGGGCTCCTACAATGAGCAGTTCTTC. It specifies CASGFDRGSYNEQFF.

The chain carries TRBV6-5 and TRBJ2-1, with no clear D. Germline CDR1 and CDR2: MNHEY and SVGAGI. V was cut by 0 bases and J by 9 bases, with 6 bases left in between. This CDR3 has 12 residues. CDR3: CASSYSNREQFF. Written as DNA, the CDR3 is TGTGCCAGCAGTTACTCGAATCGTGAGCAGTTCTTC.

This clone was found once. DNA for the CDR3: TGTGCCAGCAGCCTCCGGTCAGGGCCGAACACCGGGGAGCTGTTTTTT. Amino acid sequence: CASSLRSGPNTGELFF. J is TRBJ2-2 and V is TRBV7-3; D is possibly TRBD1 (5 bases). In germline, CDR1 is SGHTA, CDR2 FQGTGA. V gave up 5 bases and J gave up 0 bases, with 13 bases separating them. The CDR3 extends over 16 amino acids.

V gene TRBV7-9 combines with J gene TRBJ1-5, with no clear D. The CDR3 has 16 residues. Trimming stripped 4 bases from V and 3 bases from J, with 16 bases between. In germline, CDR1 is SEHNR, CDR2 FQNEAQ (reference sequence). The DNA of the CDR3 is TGTGCCAGCAGCTGGCCCCCCGGGCCTGACAATCAGCCCCAGCATTTT. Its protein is CASSWPPGPDNQPQHF.

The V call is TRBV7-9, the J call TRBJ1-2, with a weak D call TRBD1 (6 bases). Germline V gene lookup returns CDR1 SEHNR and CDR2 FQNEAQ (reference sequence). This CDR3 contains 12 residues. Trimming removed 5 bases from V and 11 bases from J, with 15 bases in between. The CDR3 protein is CASSPQTGPYTF. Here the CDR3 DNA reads TGTGCCAGCAGCCCCCAGACAGGACCATACACCTTC.

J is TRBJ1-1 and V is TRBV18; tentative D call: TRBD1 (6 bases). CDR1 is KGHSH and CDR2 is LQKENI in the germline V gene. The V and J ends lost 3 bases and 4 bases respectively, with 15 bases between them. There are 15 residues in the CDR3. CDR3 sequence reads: CASSPRKRDTTEAFF. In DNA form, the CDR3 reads TGTGCCAGCTCACCTCGAAAAAGGGACACCACTGAAGCTTTCTTT.

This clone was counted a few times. CDR3 sequence reads: CASSSPGGYGYTF. The CDR3 coding sequence is TGTGCCAGCAGCTCCCCCGGGGGTTATGGCTACACCTTC. This chain links TRBV7-9 with TRBJ1-2; TRBD1 might be the D (5 bases). This CDR3 spans 13 amino acids. Trimming removed 4 bases from V and 5 bases from J, with 11 bases in between. Germline CDR1 SEHNR, CDR2 FQNEAQ (reference sequence).

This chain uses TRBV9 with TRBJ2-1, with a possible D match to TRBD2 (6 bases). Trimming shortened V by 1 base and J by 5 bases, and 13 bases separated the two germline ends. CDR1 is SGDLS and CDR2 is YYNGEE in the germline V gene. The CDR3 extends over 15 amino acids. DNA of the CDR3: TGTGCCAGCAGCGTACGGAGCGGGCGACACAATGAGCAGTTCTTC. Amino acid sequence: CASSVRSGRHNEQFF.

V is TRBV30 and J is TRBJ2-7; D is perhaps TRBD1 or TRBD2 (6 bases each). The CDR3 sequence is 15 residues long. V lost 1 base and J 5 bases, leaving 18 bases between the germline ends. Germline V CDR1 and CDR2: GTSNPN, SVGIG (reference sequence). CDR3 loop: CAWSDHLGGRHEQYF. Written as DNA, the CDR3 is TGTGCCTGGAGTGATCATTTGGGGGGCAGACACGAGCAGTACTTC.

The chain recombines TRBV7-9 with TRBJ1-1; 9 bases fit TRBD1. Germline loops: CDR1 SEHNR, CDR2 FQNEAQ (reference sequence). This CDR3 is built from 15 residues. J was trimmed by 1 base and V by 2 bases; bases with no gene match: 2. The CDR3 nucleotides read TGTGCCAGCAGCTTAAAGGGACAGGGGAACACTGAAGCTTTCTTT. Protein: CASSLKGQGNTEAFF.

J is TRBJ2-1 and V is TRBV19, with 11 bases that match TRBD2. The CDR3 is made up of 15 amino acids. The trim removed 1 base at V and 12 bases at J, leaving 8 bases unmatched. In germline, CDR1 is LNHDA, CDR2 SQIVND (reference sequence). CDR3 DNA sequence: TGTGCCAGTAGTATAGGTTTAGCGGGAGGGGTTGGGCAGTTCTTC. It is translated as CASSIGLAGGVGQFF.

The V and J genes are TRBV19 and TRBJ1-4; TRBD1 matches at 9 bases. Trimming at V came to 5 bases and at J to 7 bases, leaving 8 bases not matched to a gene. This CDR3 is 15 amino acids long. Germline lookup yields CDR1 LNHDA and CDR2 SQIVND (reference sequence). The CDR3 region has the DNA TGTGCCAGTAGTGCCCGCGGGACAGGGCCTGAAAAACTGTTTTTT. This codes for CASSARGTGPEKLFF. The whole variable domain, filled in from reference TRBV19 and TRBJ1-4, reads DGGITQSPKYLFRKEGQNVTLSCEQNLNHDAMYWYRQDPGQGLRLIYYSQIVNDFQKGDIAEGYSVSREKKESFPLTVTSAQKNPTAFYLCASSARGTGPEKLFFGSGTQLSVL.

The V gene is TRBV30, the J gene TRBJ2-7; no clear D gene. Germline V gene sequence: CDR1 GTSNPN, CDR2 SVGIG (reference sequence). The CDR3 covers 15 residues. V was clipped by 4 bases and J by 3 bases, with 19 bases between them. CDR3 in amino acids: CAWTGKGAGFYEQYF. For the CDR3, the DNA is TGTGCCTGGACTGGTAAGGGCGCAGGCTTCTACGAGCAGTACTTC. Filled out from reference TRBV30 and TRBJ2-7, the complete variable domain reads SQTIHQWPATLVQPVGSPLSLECTVEGTSNPNLYWYRQAAGRGLQLLFYSVGIGQISSEVPQNLSASRPQDRQFILSSKKLLLSDSGFYLCAWTGKGAGFYEQYFGPGTRLTVT.

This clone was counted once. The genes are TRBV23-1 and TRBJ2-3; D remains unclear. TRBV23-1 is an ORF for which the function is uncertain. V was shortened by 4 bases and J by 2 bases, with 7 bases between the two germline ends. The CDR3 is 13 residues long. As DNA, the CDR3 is TGCGCCAGCAGTCGAAGCCACACAGATACGCAGTATTTT. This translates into CASSRSHTDTQYF.

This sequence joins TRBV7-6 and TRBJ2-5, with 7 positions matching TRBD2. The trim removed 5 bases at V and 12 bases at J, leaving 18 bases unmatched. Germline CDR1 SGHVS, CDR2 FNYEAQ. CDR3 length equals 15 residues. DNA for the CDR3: TGTGCCAGCAGCCCACACCCGGGACTACACGACTGGGAGTACTTC. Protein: CASSPHPGLHDWEYF.

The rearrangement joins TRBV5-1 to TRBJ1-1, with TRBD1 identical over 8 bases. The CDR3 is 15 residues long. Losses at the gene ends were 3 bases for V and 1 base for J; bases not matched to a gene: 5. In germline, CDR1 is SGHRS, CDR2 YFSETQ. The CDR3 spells CASSSKTGENTEAFF. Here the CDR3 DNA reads TGCGCCAGCAGCTCAAAGACAGGGGAGAACACTGAAGCTTTCTTT.

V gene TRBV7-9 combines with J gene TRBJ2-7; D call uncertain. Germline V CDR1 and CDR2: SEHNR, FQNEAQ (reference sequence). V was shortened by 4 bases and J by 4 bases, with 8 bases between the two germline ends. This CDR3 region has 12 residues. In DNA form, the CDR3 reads TGTGCCAGCAGCTCTCAAGTGTACGAGCAGTACTTC. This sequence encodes CASSSQVYEQYF.

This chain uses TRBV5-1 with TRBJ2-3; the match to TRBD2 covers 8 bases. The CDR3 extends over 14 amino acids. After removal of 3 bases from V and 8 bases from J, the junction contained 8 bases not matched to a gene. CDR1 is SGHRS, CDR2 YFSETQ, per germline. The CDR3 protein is CASSYSGNEGTQYF. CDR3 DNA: TGCGCCAGCAGCTATAGCGGGAACGAGGGTACGCAGTATTTT.

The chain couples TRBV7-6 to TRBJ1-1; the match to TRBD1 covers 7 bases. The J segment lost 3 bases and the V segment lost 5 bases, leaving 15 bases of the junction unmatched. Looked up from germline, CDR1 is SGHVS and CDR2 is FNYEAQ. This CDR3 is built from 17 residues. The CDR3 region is CASSAQGGGRADTEAFF. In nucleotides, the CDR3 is TGTGCCAGCAGCGCACAAGGAGGGGGCAGGGCGGACACTGAAGCTTTCTTT.

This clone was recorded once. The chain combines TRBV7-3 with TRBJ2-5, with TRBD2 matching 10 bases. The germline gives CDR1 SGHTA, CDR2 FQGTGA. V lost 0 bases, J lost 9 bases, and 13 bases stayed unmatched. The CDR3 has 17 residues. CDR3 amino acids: CASSLTSGTSAMGAQYF. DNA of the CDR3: TGTGCCAGCAGCTTAACTTCGGGGACTAGCGCAATGGGGGCCCAGTACTTC.

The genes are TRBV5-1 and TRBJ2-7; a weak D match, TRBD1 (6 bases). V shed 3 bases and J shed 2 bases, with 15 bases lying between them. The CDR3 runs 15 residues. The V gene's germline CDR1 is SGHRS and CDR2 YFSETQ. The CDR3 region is CASSWATTGPYEQYF. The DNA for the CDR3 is TGCGCCAGCAGCTGGGCTACGACAGGACCCTACGAGCAGTACTTC.